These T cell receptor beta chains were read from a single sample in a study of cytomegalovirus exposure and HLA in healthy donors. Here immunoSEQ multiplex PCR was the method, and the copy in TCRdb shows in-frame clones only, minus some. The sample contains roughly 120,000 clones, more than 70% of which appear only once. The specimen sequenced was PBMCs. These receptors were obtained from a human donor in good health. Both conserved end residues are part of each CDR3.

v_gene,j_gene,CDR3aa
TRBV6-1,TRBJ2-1,CASSDVNEQFF
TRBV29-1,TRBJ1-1,CSVEESGGGTEAFF
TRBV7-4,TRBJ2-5,CASRAWIGEGGIEETQYF
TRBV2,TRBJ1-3,CASSGLKGVSGNTIYF
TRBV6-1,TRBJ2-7,CASSDPGQGRREQYF
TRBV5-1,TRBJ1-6,CASSSGQDYNSPLHF
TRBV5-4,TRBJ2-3,CASSSERLAGADTQYF
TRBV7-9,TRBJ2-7,CASSSGVKGSYEQYF
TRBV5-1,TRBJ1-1,CASSYTGENTEAFF
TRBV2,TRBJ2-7,CASSEVDRAEEQYF
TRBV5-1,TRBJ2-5,CASSFLGGRAETQYF
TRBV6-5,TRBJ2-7,CASRTGTGYYEQYF
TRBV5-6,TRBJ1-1,CASSLASAIPEAFF
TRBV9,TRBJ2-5,CASSARTRETQYF
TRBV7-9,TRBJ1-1,CASIKDRVGTEAFF
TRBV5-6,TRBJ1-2,CASSLASQQAPYGYTF
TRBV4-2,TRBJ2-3,CASSSTGSTDTQYF
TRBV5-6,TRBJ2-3,CASSLGGGGAPDTQYF
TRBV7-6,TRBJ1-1,CASSSPGQNTEAFF
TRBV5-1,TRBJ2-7,CASSLAPGVEQYF
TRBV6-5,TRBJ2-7,CAIRKQGNNEQYF
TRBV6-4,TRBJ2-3,CASSGGLFTDTQYF
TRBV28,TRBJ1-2,CASSSQGTADGYTF
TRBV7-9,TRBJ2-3,CASSFRTTDPTDTQYF
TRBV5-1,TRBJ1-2,CASSITGTADGYTF
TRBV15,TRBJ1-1,CATSRDLSGPQRVFF
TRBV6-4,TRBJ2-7,CASRLAGRSSYEQYF
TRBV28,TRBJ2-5,CASSWSPRQEVRETQYF
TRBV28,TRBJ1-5,CASSLGFTGARLSPNQPQHF